The rows below give T cell receptor beta chains drawn from one sample of a study of T cell responses to AZD1222 COVID-19 vaccine. TCRdb's copy holds only in-frame clones and misses some; the assay was immunoSEQ multiplex PCR. Of 120,000 or so clones in the sample, about 89% were seen once. Sequenced material: peripheral blood, taken on day 0 of AZD1222 vaccination. These receptors were obtained from an adult in good health. Both conserved end residues are part of each CDR3. A D gene is named only where the DNA matches it firmly. Only some rows state a clone size, as once, few, many or a class for expanded clones.

clone_size d_call j_call v_call cdr3_nt cdr3_aa
NA NA TRBJ1-3 TRBV18 TGTGCCAGCTCACTCGACGTGACAGGCTCTGGAAACACCATATATTTT CASSLDVTGSGNTIYF
NA NA TRBJ1-2 TRBV18 TGTGCCAGCTCACTAGAAGGGTTCTATGGCTACACCTTC CASSLEGFYGYTF
NA TRBD1 TRBJ1-2 TRBV19 TGTGCCAGTAGTTTCCTAACAGGGGAACGCTATGGCTACACCTTC CASSFLTGERYGYTF
NA TRBD1 TRBJ1-1 TRBV19 TGTGCCAGTAGTAATCCCGGGACAGGATTGAACACTGAAGCTTTCTTT CASSNPGTGLNTEAFF
NA TRBD1 TRBJ1-2 TRBV7-9 TGTGCCAGCAGCTTAGGGGACAGGGGGTCCTACACCTTC CASSLGDRGSYTF
NA TRBD2 TRBJ2-6 TRBV28 TGTGCCAGCAGTTACACTAGCGGTCGCTCTGGGGCCAACGTCCTGACTTTC CASSYTSGRSGANVLTF
NA TRBD1 TRBJ1-5 TRBV5-1 TGCGCCAGCAGCCCAGAGACAGGGCACAATCAGCCCCAGCATTTT CASSPETGHNQPQHF
few NA TRBJ1-2 TRBV12-2 TGTGCAAGTCGCGACCCTAACTATGGCTACACCTTC CASRDPNYGYTF
NA NA TRBJ2-7 TRBV20-1 TGCAGTGCTAGTCATAATCGGGGACTTGCCTCCTACGAGCAGTACTTC CSASHNRGLASYEQYF
NA NA TRBJ1-1 TRBV19 TGTGCCAGTAGTCCGGCCAGGGATGGTGAAGCTTTCTTT CASSPARDGEAFF
NA NA TRBJ2-2 TRBV5-8 TGTGCCAGCGCCTCGGTTGTCGACATCCTCTCTGTCGGGGAGCTGTTTTTT CASASVVDILSVGELFF
NA NA TRBJ2-3 TRBV19 TGTGCCAGTAGTATATCGGCGGTTTTGGGCGATACGCAGTATTTT CASSISAVLGDTQYF
NA TRBD1 TRBJ1-1 TRBV11-2 TGTGCCAGCAGCCCCCGACAGGGTCAGAACACTGAAGCTTTCTTT CASSPRQGQNTEAFF
few NA TRBJ2-7 TRBV7-9 TGTGCCAGCACCCCTCCGACTAGATCCTACGAGCAGTACTTC CASTPPTRSYEQYF
NA NA TRBJ1-1 TRBV5-1 TGCGCCAGCAGCTGGGGAGGGGCAACGAACACTGAAGCTTTCTTT CASSWGGATNTEAFF
NA TRBD2 TRBJ2-1 TRBV28 TGTGCCAGCAGTCCTTCCCCAACTAGCGGAGGCCTTCTCTACAATGAGCAGTTCTTC CASSPSPTSGGLLYNEQFF
NA TRBD1 TRBJ1-2 TRBV23-1 TGCGCCAGCAGTCCACCGGGACAGGGCGGCTACACCTTC CASSPPGQGGYTF
NA NA TRBJ2-3 TRBV7-6 TGTGCCAGCAGCTTGACGGTCTCCCCCACAGATACGCAGTATTTT CASSLTVSPTDTQYF
NA NA TRBJ1-6 TRBV11-2 TGTGCCAGCAGCTTTGATGGTGGTAGCTCCTATAATTCACCCCTCCACTTT CASSFDGGSSYNSPLHF
NA NA TRBJ2-3 TRBV5-1 TGCGCCAGCAGCTTGGAAGCGACAGATACGCAGTATTTT CASSLEATDTQYF
NA NA TRBJ1-5 TRBV4-1 TGCGCCAGCAGCCAGGCAGCCCTAACAGAGATCAATCAGCCCCAGCATTTT CASSQAALTEINQPQHF
NA NA TRBJ2-3 TRBV30 TGTGCCTGGGTGGGGACTTCCGGCTCTAGCACAGATACGCAGTATTTT CAWVGTSGSSTDTQYF
NA NA TRBJ2-2 TRBV28 TGTGCCAGCAGTTTGAACACCGGGGAGCTGTTTTTT CASSLNTGELFF
NA TRBD1 TRBJ2-1 TRBV4-1 TGCGCCAGCAGCCAGGCCGGGACAGGGCATGACGAGCAGTTCTTC CASSQAGTGHDEQFF
NA NA TRBJ2-7 TRBV29-1 TGCAGCGCCGGGCGGGTTAACGAGCAGTACTTC CSAGRVNEQYF
NA NA TRBJ1-2 TRBV5-1 TGCGCCAGCAGCACAACAGGGAGTGGCTACACCTTC CASSTTGSGYTF
NA TRBD1 TRBJ2-2 TRBV9 TGTGCCAGCAGCGCAACAGGGGGCACCGGGGAGCTGTTTTTT CASSATGGTGELFF
NA NA TRBJ1-3 TRBV7-9 TGTGCCAGCAGGGAGAGTTCAGAAAAAGCTGGAAACACCATATATTTT CASRESSEKAGNTIYF
NA NA TRBJ1-4 TRBV18 TGTGCCAGCTCACCGGTTGTGACCCCTAATGAAAAACTGTTTTTT CASSPVVTPNEKLFF
NA NA TRBJ1-5 TRBV18 TGTGCCAGCTCACCCCGGGGGCTTAGCAATCAGCCCCAGCATTTT CASSPRGLSNQPQHF
NA NA TRBJ1-5 TRBV5-8 TGTGCCAGCAGCTTGAAGGACTATAGCAATCAGCCCCAGCATTTT CASSLKDYSNQPQHF
NA NA TRBJ2-3 TRBV11-3 TGTGCCAGCAGCCTCATCTCAGGGGCTACGCAGTATTTT CASSLISGATQYF
NA NA TRBJ1-5 TRBV7-6 TGTGCCAGCAGCTTAGGACGCAATCAGCCCCAGCATTTT CASSLGRNQPQHF
NA TRBD1 TRBJ1-4 TRBV2 TGTGCCAGCAGTATGCAGGGGGCGGTTGAAAAACTGTTTTTT CASSMQGAVEKLFF
NA NA TRBJ1-6 TRBV27 TGTGCCAGCAGTTTTGGAATGAGCTCCTATAATTCACCCCTCCACTTT CASSFGMSSYNSPLHF
NA TRBD1 TRBJ1-4 TRBV25-1 TGTGCCAGCAGTGAACCTGGGGACAGGGGAGAAAAACTGTTTTTT CASSEPGDRGEKLFF
NA TRBD1 TRBJ2-2 TRBV18 TGTGCCAGCTCGGGGGGACAGGTGAACACCGGGGAGCTGTTTTTT CASSGGQVNTGELFF
NA NA TRBJ1-2 TRBV7-9 TGTGCCAGCAGCAGGCGAGACACACTCTACCCCGACTATGGCTACACCTTC CASSRRDTLYPDYGYTF
NA TRBD1 TRBJ1-3 TRBV7-7 TGTGCTAGCAGCTTAGCGACAGGGGCTGGAAACACCATATATTTT CASSLATGAGNTIYF
NA NA TRBJ2-7 TRBV28 TGTGCCAGCAGTTTGCGGGACGAGCAGTACTTC CASSLRDEQYF
NA NA TRBJ2-2 TRBV19 TGTGCCAGTAGTATTAGGGGGAACACCGGGGAGCTGTTTTTT CASSIRGNTGELFF
NA TRBD1 TRBJ1-6 TRBV19 TGTGCCAGTAGTTGGACAGGGGAATCACCCCTCCACTTT CASSWTGESPLHF
NA NA TRBJ2-1 TRBV7-6 TGTGCCAGCAGTTCTGTGCCATACAATGAGCAGTTCTTC CASSSVPYNEQFF
NA NA TRBJ2-6 TRBV3-1/TRBV3-2 TGTGCCAGCAGCCAACTAATGAGAGCTGGGGCCAACGTCCTGACTTTC CASSQLMRAGANVLTF
NA NA TRBJ1-1 TRBV6-5 TGTGCCAGCAGCCCGAAGGTGAACACTGAAGCTTTCTTT CASSPKVNTEAFF
NA TRBD1 TRBJ2-4 TRBV19 TGTGCCAGCCGGGACAGGGAAGTGGGATCAAACATTCAGTACTTC CASRDREVGSNIQYF
once NA TRBJ1-3 TRBV12-5 TGTGCTAGTGGTTTCACTAATCCCCGGGGCTGGTCTGGAAACACCATATATTTT CASGFTNPRGWSGNTIYF
NA NA TRBJ1-5 TRBV24-1 TGTGCCACCAGTGACCCCGGAGTGAGTCAGCCCCAGCATTTT CATSDPGVSQPQHF
NA NA TRBJ1-5 TRBV12-3/TRBV12-4 TGTGCCAGCAGTTTAGTGAATCAGCCCCAGCATTTT CASSLVNQPQHF